This TCR beta chain was captured by sequencing in a study of blood T cell repertoires in COVID-19. About the study: The analysed material was cDNA or gDNA that came from T cells, B-cell-depleted T cells, or PBMCs.

TCRdb keeps only in-frame clones here, not all; method: immunoSEQ multiplex PCR. The sample yields 150,000 to 200,000 clones, roughly 80% seen once. The sequenced material came from peripheral blood. The TCR sequence derives from a woman aged 80 or older with acute or convalescent COVID-19.

The CDR3 reads CASMGGAGINEKLFF. The CDR3 nucleotides are TGTGCCAGCATGGGGGGAGCCGGTATTAATGAAAAACTGTTTTTT. V is TRBV7-9 and J is TRBJ1-4; a possible D gene is TRBD1 (5 bases). Germline lookup yields CDR1 SEHNR and CDR2 FQNEAQ (reference sequence). The CDR3 covers 15 residues. Trimming shortened V by 7 bases and J by 4 bases, and 16 bases separated the two germline ends.